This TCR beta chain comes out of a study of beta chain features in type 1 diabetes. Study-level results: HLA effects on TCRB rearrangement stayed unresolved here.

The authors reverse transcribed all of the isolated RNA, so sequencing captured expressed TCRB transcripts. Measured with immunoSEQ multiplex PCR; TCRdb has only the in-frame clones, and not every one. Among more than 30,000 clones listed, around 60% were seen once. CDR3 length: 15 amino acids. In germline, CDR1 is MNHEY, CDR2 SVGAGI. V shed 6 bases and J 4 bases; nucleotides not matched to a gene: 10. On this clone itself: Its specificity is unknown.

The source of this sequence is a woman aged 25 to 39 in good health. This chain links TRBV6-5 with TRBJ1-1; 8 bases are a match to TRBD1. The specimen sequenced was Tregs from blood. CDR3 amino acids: CASSLRQGRGTEAFF. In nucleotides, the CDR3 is TGTGCCAGCAGCCTACGACAGGGGAGGGGCACTGAAGCTTTCTTT.